A selection of T cell receptor beta chains follows, all from one sample in a study of identical twins. TCRdb reanalysed the 5' RACE reads using MiXCR and keeps one entry per CDR3 protein. The sample contains 150,000 or so distinct CDR3 sequences, around 3.5% of which appear only once. The source material was memory T cells sorted from blood. The receptor set was obtained from a young man in good health. CDR3s include the opening cysteine and the closing phenylalanine or tryptophan. The D gene is left open where the match is weak. Clone size is stated in some rows and not others, as once, few, many or a class when expanded.

J: TRBJ2-5; V: TRBV9; size: -; D: -; CDR3: CASSGLAPGETQYF; DNA: TGTGCCAGCAGCGGTCTAGCCCCAGGGGAGACCCAGTACTTC
J: TRBJ2-5; V: TRBV20-1; size: many; D: TRBD1; CDR3: CSARTDRAETQYF; DNA: TGCAGTGCGAGGACGGACAGGGCGGAGACCCAGTACTTC
J: TRBJ2-1; V: TRBV4-2; size: many; D: TRBD2; CDR3: CASSPSEHGTSGSDEQFF; DNA: TGTGCCAGCAGCCCATCGGAGCATGGGACTAGCGGTTCCGATGAGCAGTTCTTC
J: TRBJ2-6; V: TRBV11-2; size: many; D: -; CDR3: CASSLTGFSSGANVLTF; DNA: TGTGCCAGCAGCTTAACGGGATTTAGCTCTGGGGCCAACGTCCTGACTTTC
J: TRBJ2-2; V: TRBV4-2; size: many; D: -; CDR3: CASSQEGFGRGTGELFF; DNA: TGTGCCAGCAGCCAAGAAGGATTCGGCAGGGGTACCGGGGAGCTGTTTTTT
J: TRBJ1-6; V: TRBV27; size: -; D: -; CDR3: CASSSTGPESLHF; DNA: TGTGCCAGCAGTTCCACCGGGCCCGAAAGTCTCCACTTT
J: TRBJ1-5; V: TRBV6-1; size: -; D: -; CDR3: CASMWTNNQPQHF; DNA: TGTGCCAGCATGTGGACCAATAATCAGCCCCAGCATTTT
J: TRBJ2-1; V: TRBV27; size: many; D: TRBD2; CDR3: CASSFHSGYNEQFF; DNA: TGTGCCAGCAGTTTCCATAGCGGGTACAATGAGCAGTTCTTC
J: TRBJ2-1; V: TRBV7-2; size: many; D: -; CDR3: CASSASPRGNEQFF; DNA: TGTGCCAGCAGCGCGAGCCCCAGGGGCAATGAGCAGTTCTTC
J: TRBJ2-1; V: TRBV20-1; size: many; D: -; CDR3: CSARVGLSGGSTYNEQFF; DNA: TGCAGTGCTAGAGTAGGACTTTCGGGCGGGTCGACCTACAATGAGCAGTTCTTC
J: TRBJ2-1; V: TRBV24-1; size: many; D: TRBD2; CDR3: CATTLAGSVWQFF; DNA: TGTGCCACCACCCTAGCGGGAAGTGTATGGCAGTTCTTC
J: TRBJ2-3; V: TRBV24-1; size: many; D: -; CDR3: CATSDLGGSTDTQYF; DNA: TGTGCCACCAGTGATTTGGGGGGCTCGACAGATACGCAGTATTTT
J: TRBJ1-5; V: TRBV11-1; size: many; D: TRBD1; CDR3: CASSHHLGTGGSNNQPQHF; DNA: TGTGCCAGCAGCCATCACTTGGGGACAGGGGGCTCAAACAATCAGCCCCAGCATTTT
J: TRBJ2-1; V: TRBV12-3/TRBV12-4; size: many; D: -; CDR3: CASTSRELYNEQFF; DNA: TGTGCCAGCACCTCACGGGAGTTGTACAATGAGCAGTTCTTC
J: TRBJ2-5; V: TRBV5-1; size: -; D: TRBD2; CDR3: CASSLARGDTQYF; DNA: TGCGCCAGCAGCTTGGCCCGGGGGGATACCCAGTACTTC
J: TRBJ2-7; V: TRBV20-1; size: many; D: -; CDR3: CSAKRDAYEQYF; DNA: TGCAGTGCTAAACGTGACGCCTACGAGCAGTACTTC
J: TRBJ2-5; V: TRBV7-2; size: many; D: -; CDR3: CASVLGGPQETQYF; DNA: TGTGCCAGCGTTTTAGGTGGACCCCAAGAGACCCAGTACTTC
J: TRBJ1-2; V: TRBV15; size: many; D: -; CDR3: CATSRVSRDPGYTF; DNA: TGTGCCACCAGCAGAGTCTCGAGGGACCCTGGCTACACCTTC
J: TRBJ1-4; V: TRBV28; size: many; D: -; CDR3: CASSPEGTAKREKLFF; DNA: TGTGCCAGCAGTCCCGAAGGGACGGCAAAACGTGAAAAACTGTTTTTT
J: TRBJ2-4; V: TRBV5-1; size: many; D: -; CDR3: CASTEGGENIQYF; DNA: TGCGCCAGCACTGAGGGTGGGGAAAACATTCAGTACTTC
J: TRBJ2-2; V: TRBV7-2; size: many; D: TRBD2; CDR3: CASSLGPSGNTGELFF; DNA: TGTGCCAGCAGCTTAGGGCCTAGCGGGAACACCGGGGAGCTGTTTTTT
J: TRBJ2-2; V: TRBV7-6; size: many; D: TRBD2; CDR3: CASSRSAGGTGELFF; DNA: TGTGCCAGCAGCCGTTCGGCGGGAGGCACCGGGGAGCTGTTTTTT
J: TRBJ1-5; V: TRBV3-1; size: many; D: -; CDR3: CASSQVSDQPQHF; DNA: TGTGCCAGCAGCCAAGTTTCCGATCAGCCCCAGCATTTT
J: TRBJ2-7; V: TRBV5-6; size: -; D: -; CDR3: CASSLDLARGREQYF; DNA: TGTGCCAGCAGCCTGGATCTAGCAAGGGGACGCGAGCAGTACTTC
J: TRBJ2-1; V: TRBV7-6; size: -; D: TRBD2; CDR3: CASSSQIAGGYEQFF; DNA: TGTGCCAGCAGCTCGCAAATAGCGGGAGGGTATGAGCAGTTCTTC
J: TRBJ1-2; V: TRBV10-3; size: many; D: -; CDR3: CATNGGNGYTF; DNA: TGTGCCACCAATGGGGGGAATGGCTACACCTTC
J: TRBJ2-2; V: TRBV25-1; size: few; D: TRBD2; CDR3: CASSEGLAGGPIGELFF; DNA: TGTGCCAGCAGTGAGGGGCTAGCGGGAGGGCCAATCGGGGAGCTGTTTTTT
J: TRBJ2-5; V: TRBV7-6; size: -; D: -; CDR3: CASTPGETETQYF; DNA: TGTGCCAGCACCCCGGGCGAAACTGAGACCCAGTACTTC
J: TRBJ1-1; V: TRBV20-1; size: many; D: -; CDR3: CSAQAGVEAFF; DNA: TGCAGTGCACAGGCGGGGGTTGAAGCTTTCTTT
J: TRBJ2-3; V: TRBV20-1; size: many; D: -; CDR3: CSARVNSPADTQYF; DNA: TGCAGTGCTAGAGTCAACAGCCCCGCAGATACGCAGTATTTT
J: TRBJ2-2; V: TRBV27; size: -; D: -; CDR3: CASSLIGFGAPGGLFF; DNA: TGTGCCAGCAGTTTAATTGGCTTTGGGGCGCCCGGTGGGCTGTTTTTT
J: TRBJ1-1; V: TRBV5-1; size: many; D: TRBD1; CDR3: CASSAGQGLSEAFF; DNA: TGCGCCAGCAGCGCCGGACAGGGACTATCTGAAGCTTTCTTT
J: TRBJ2-7; V: TRBV14; size: few; D: TRBD2; CDR3: CASSRRLAGGPIEDEQYF; DNA: TGTGCCAGCAGCCGGCGACTAGCGGGAGGGCCGATTGAAGACGAGCAGTACTTC
J: TRBJ2-3; V: TRBV20-1; size: many; D: -; CDR3: CSAKTRGADTQYF; DNA: TGCAGTGCTAAAACCCGTGGAGCAGATACGCAGTATTTT
J: TRBJ1-5; V: TRBV20-1; size: many; D: -; CDR3: CSARDSSSWSNSNQPQHF; DNA: TGCAGTGCTAGAGATTCGTCTTCGTGGTCTAATAGCAATCAGCCCCAGCATTTT
J: TRBJ1-1; V: TRBV12-3/TRBV12-4; size: many; D: -; CDR3: CASSRQAEGTEAFF; DNA: TGTGCCAGCAGTCGCCAGGCTGAGGGCACTGAAGCTTTCTTT
J: TRBJ2-5; V: TRBV2; size: -; D: -; CDR3: CASSEGIGTQYF; DNA: TGTGCCAGCAGTGAAGGGATAGGTACCCAGTACTTC
J: TRBJ2-3; V: TRBV13; size: many; D: TRBD1; CDR3: CASSFGQGDGDTQYF; DNA: TGTGCCAGCAGCTTTGGGCAGGGGGACGGCGATACGCAGTATTTT
J: TRBJ1-5; V: TRBV6-1; size: many; D: -; CDR3: CASRPMGVSNQPQHF; DNA: TGTGCCAGCAGGCCTATGGGGGTTAGCAATCAGCCCCAGCATTTT
J: TRBJ2-3; V: TRBV20-1; size: many; D: TRBD2; CDR3: CSAPLAGVPDTQYF; DNA: TGCAGTGCACCCCTAGCGGGAGTGCCAGATACGCAGTATTTT
J: TRBJ2-4; V: TRBV7-2; size: many; D: -; CDR3: CASSRLYNLDIQYF; DNA: TGTGCCAGCAGCCGCCTTTATAACTTGGACATTCAGTACTTC
J: TRBJ1-1; V: TRBV29-1; size: many; D: -; CDR3: CSVGPRGGRRMNTEAFF; DNA: TGCAGCGTTGGCCCGAGGGGGGGAAGGAGGATGAACACTGAAGCTTTCTTT
J: TRBJ1-2; V: TRBV12-3/TRBV12-4; size: many; D: TRBD1; CDR3: CASSRQGRVYGYTF; DNA: TGTGCCAGCAGTCGACAGGGGAGGGTCTATGGCTACACCTTC
J: TRBJ1-2; V: TRBV5-1; size: many; D: -; CDR3: CASSLQDTVQYGYTF; DNA: TGCGCCAGCAGCTTGCAAGACACAGTGCAATATGGCTACACCTTC
J: TRBJ2-1; V: TRBV27; size: many; D: -; CDR3: CASSSQSMGAQFF; DNA: TGTGCCAGCAGTTCCCAGTCTATGGGGGCCCAGTTCTTC
J: TRBJ2-7; V: TRBV29-1; size: many; D: -; CDR3: CSVEDGSYEQYF; DNA: TGCAGCGTTGAAGATGGTTCCTACGAGCAGTACTTC
J: TRBJ1-5; V: TRBV12-3/TRBV12-4; size: many; D: -; CDR3: CASSSTSQPQHF; DNA: TGTGCCAGCAGTTCCACAAGTCAGCCCCAGCATTTT
J: TRBJ2-3; V: TRBV18; size: many; D: -; CDR3: CASSPPSLRADTQYF; DNA: TGTGCCAGCTCACCACCTAGCCTACGCGCAGATACGCAGTATTTT
J: TRBJ2-1; V: TRBV7-9; size: many; D: -; CDR3: CASSSFRFF; DNA: TGTGCCAGCAGCTCCTTTCGGTTCTTC
J: TRBJ2-3; V: TRBV24-1; size: many; D: TRBD2; CDR3: CATSDSTSGATDTQYF; DNA: TGTGCCACCAGTGATTCCACTAGCGGGGCCACAGATACGCAGTATTTT
J: TRBJ2-2; V: TRBV3-1; size: many; D: -; CDR3: CATSDGYTGELFF; DNA: TGTGCCACGTCTGACGGGTACACCGGGGAGCTGTTTTTT
J: TRBJ2-1; V: TRBV2; size: many; D: -; CDR3: CASSDGRIRTYNEQFF; DNA: TGTGCCAGCAGTGACGGTCGAATCAGAACCTACAATGAGCAGTTCTTC
J: TRBJ2-1; V: TRBV3-1; size: many; D: -; CDR3: CASSPNGGEQFF; DNA: TGTGCCAGCAGCCCGAACGGAGGTGAGCAGTTCTTC
J: TRBJ2-5; V: TRBV5-1; size: -; D: TRBD1; CDR3: CASSLGGQSETQYF; DNA: TGCGCCAGCAGCTTGGGGGGACAGTCAGAGACCCAGTACTTC
J: TRBJ1-6; V: TRBV12-3/TRBV12-4; size: many; D: TRBD1; CDR3: CASSLGTGSNSPLHF; DNA: TGTGCCAGCAGTTTAGGGACAGGGAGTAATTCACCCCTCCACTTT
J: TRBJ2-5; V: TRBV11-2; size: many; D: -; CDR3: CASSLDYAVRATQYF; DNA: TGTGCCAGCAGCTTAGATTACGCAGTCAGGGCGACCCAGTACTTC